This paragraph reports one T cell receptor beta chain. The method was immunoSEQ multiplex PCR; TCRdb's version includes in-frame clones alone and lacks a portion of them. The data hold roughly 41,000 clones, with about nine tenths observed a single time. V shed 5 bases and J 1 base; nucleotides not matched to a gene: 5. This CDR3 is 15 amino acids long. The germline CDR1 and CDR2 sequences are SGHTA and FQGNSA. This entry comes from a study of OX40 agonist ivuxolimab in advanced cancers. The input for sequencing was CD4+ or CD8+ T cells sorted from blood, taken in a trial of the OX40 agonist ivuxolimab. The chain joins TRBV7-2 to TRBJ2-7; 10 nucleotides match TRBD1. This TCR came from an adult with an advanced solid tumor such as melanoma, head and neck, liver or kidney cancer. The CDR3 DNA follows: TGTGCCAGCAGCAATTCGGGACAGGGGTCCTACGAGCAGTACTTC. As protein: CASSNSGQGSYEQYF.